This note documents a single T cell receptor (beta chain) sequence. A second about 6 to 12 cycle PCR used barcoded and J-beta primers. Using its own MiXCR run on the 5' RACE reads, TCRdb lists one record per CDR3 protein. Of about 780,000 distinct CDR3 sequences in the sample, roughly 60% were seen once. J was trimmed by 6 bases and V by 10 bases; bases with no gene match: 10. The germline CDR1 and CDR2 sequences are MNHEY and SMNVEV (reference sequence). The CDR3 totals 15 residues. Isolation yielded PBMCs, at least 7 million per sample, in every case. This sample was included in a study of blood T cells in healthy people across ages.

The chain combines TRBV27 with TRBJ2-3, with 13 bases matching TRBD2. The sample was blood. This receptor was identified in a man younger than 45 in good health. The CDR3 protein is CATRLAGGPRDTQYF. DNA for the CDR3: TGTGCCACTCGACTAGCGGGGGGCCCAAGGGATACGCAGTATTTT.